The 24 T cell receptor beta chains listed next were all sequenced from one sample in a study of T and B cells in COVID-19 patients. Blood genomic DNA input for TRB amplification was roughly 220-500 ng. TRB rearrangements were amplified by multiplex PCR with BIOMED2 TRB-A/B primers. TCRdb passed the multiplex PCR reads through MiXCR, listing each CDR3 protein once. Of roughly 11,000 distinct CDR3 sequences in the sample, more than 25% were seen once. The sample consisted of blood. These receptors were collected from a human donor who had recovered from COVID-19.

The rearrangement joins TRBV19 to TRBJ2-3; 11 bases are a match to TRBD1. CDR1 is LNHDA and CDR2 is SQIVND in the germline V gene (reference sequence). V trimming: 6 bases; J trimming: 4 bases; junction bases outside the gene matches: 6. The CDR3 consists of 15 residues. CDR3 in amino acids: CASRSDRGRADTQYF. CDR3 coding DNA: TGTGCCAGTAGGTCGGACAGGGGGCGTGCAGATACGCAGTATTTT.

This clonotype was observed a few times. This chain uses TRBV27 with TRBJ1-1, with 8 bases identical to TRBD1. The length of the CDR3 is 13 residues. Germline CDR1 reads MNHEY; CDR2 reads SMNVEV (reference sequence). The V segment lost 7 bases and the J segment 6 bases; nucleotides outside the gene matches: 7. CDR3 protein: CASNPGQGAEAFF. The CDR3 DNA follows: TGTGCCAGCAACCCCGGACAGGGCGCTGAAGCTTTCTTT.

The CDR3 sequence: CARTLGVGYEQYF. CDR3 DNA: TGTGCCAGAACCCTGGGGGTGGGTTACGAGCAGTACTTC. The V and J genes are TRBV11-1 and TRBJ2-7, with D perhaps matching TRBD1 or TRBD2 (5 bases each). This CDR3 comprises 13 residues. V was pared by 9 bases and J by 4 bases, with 16 bases between. Per the germline V gene, CDR1 is SGHAT and CDR2 is FQDESV (reference sequence).

In this sample, this clonotype is medium-sized. The J gene is TRBJ2-3, the V gene TRBV19; 12 nucleotides align to TRBD2. The V and J ends lost 4 bases and 5 bases, in that order; junction bases with no gene match: 10. Germline lookup yields CDR1 LNHDA and CDR2 SQIVND (reference sequence). The CDR3 loop spans 17 amino acids. DNA for the CDR3: TGTGCCAGTAGTAGGCCTAGCGGGAGGGCCTATGGAGATACGCAGTATTTT. Its protein is CASSRPSGRAYGDTQYF.

CDR3 amino acids: CAISPDSTTDEQYF. The CDR3 nucleotides read TGTGCCATCAGCCCGGACAGTACCACTGACGAGCAGTACTTC. The chain uses TRBV10-3 and TRBJ2-7; weak D call: TRBD1 (6 bases). CDR3 length: 14 amino acids. The V and J ends lost 6 bases and 5 bases respectively, with 17 bases between them. In germline, CDR1 is ENHRY, CDR2 SYGVKD.

The rearrangement links TRBV27 to TRBJ2-1, with D perhaps being TRBD1 or TRBD2 (5 bases each). The CDR3 is 18 residues long. V was pared by 5 bases and J by 0 bases, with 20 bases between. Germline lookup yields CDR1 MNHEY and CDR2 SMNVEV (reference sequence). The CDR3 is CASSKEAIRGSSYNEQFF. CDR3 nucleotide sequence: TGTGCCAGCAGTAAGGAAGCCATTCGGGGCTCCTCCTACAATGAGCAGTTCTTC.

To note about this clonotype: An end of the junction differs from the germline gene, which may be a read error. This chain links TRBV5-6 with TRBJ2-5; D is ambiguous. Germline lookup yields CDR1 SGHDT and CDR2 YYEEEE. This CDR3 comprises 14 residues. The CDR3 protein is CASSQDLTGETQYF. CDR3 DNA sequence: TGCGCCAGCAGCCAAGATCTCACCGGGGAGACCCAGTACTTC. The full variable domain, in which reference TRBV5-6 and TRBJ2-5 provide the parts outside the CDR3, is DAGVTQSPTHLIKTRGQQVTLRCSPKSGHDTVSWYQQALGQGPQFIFQYYEEEERQRGNFPDRFSGHQFPNYSSELNVNALLLGDSALYLCASSQDLTGETQYFGPGTRLLVL.

The chain combines TRBV14 with TRBJ2-1; 9 bases line up with TRBD1. With 3 bases clipped from V and 1 base from J, the junction kept 7 bases outside the gene matches. The CDR3 runs to 17 residues. Germline lookup yields CDR1 SGHDN and CDR2 FVKESK. In DNA form, the CDR3 reads TGTGCCAGCAGCCATTACACCGGGACAGGGTCCTACAATGAGCAGTTCTTC. It yields the protein CASSHYTGTGSYNEQFF.

In its sample, this clonotype ranks as medium-sized (0.01 to 0.1%). The V and J genes are TRBV6-5 and TRBJ2-1; D remains unclear. Germline CDR1 MNHEY, CDR2 SVGAGI. CDR3 length: 12 residues. V gave up 0 bases and J gave up 10 bases, with 7 bases separating them. The CDR3 loop reads CASSYSTHEQFF. CDR3 DNA sequence: TGTGCCAGCAGTTACTCGACGCACGAGCAGTTCTTC.

This clonotype is categorized as medium-sized. The V call is TRBV11-3, the J call TRBJ1-4; D ambiguous. CDR3 size: 17 residues. V lost 2 bases and J 0 bases, leaving 13 bases between the germline ends. Germline V gives CDR1 SGHNT, CDR2 YENEEA. In nucleotides, the CDR3 is TGTGCCAGCAGCTTATCTTGGACTGCTGCAACTAATGAAAAACTGTTTTTT. This gives the protein CASSLSWTAATNEKLFF.

The CDR3 bases are TGTGCCAGCAGTTTGGAGGCGAGCGGGAGTAGCACCGGGGAGCTGTTTTTT. Protein: CASSLEASGSSTGELFF. The V gene is TRBV27, the J gene TRBJ2-2; 8 nucleotides align to TRBD2. The germline V gene encodes CDR1 MNHEY and CDR2 SMNVEV (reference sequence). V shed 3 bases, J shed 4 bases, and the junction held 10 bases outside the gene matches. This CDR3 is built from 17 residues.

J is TRBJ1-4 and V is TRBV27; 8 nucleotides align to TRBD1. J lost 10 bases, V lost 4 bases, and 26 bases had no gene match. CDR1 MNHEY and CDR2 SMNVEV come from the germline V gene (reference sequence). This CDR3 region has 20 residues. The CDR3 nucleotides read TGTGCCAGCAGTTGGGACAGGCCATTACCTGAGCTCGGGCAGCGGCTAAAACTGTTTTTT. Amino acids: CASSWDRPLPELGQRLKLFF.

Remarks on this clonotype: One end of the junction is discordant with germline, which a read error may explain. The rearrangement uses TRBV19 and TRBJ1-1; 10 nucleotides match TRBD1. The V gene's germline CDR1 is LNHDA and CDR2 SQIVND (reference sequence). This CDR3 spans 17 amino acids. The CDR3 nucleotides are TGTGCCAGTAGTCCCGGGACAGGGGTTAGAACGAACCCTGAAGCTTTCTTT. This encodes CASSPGTGVRTNPEAFF.

The J gene is TRBJ2-7, the V gene TRBV5-1; D gene ambiguous. There are 14 residues in the CDR3. Germline assignment: CDR1 SGHRS and CDR2 YFSETQ. V lost 5 bases and J lost 3, with 15 bases in between. This CDR3 is CASRPPGPIYEQYF. Here the CDR3 DNA reads TGCGCCAGCAGACCACCGGGCCCGATCTACGAGCAGTACTTC. Full variable domain (outside the CDR3, taken from reference TRBV5-1 and TRBJ2-7): KAGVTQTPRYLIKTRGQQVTLSCSPISGHRSVSWYQQTPGQGLQFLFEYFSETQRNKGNFPGRFSGRQFSNSRSEMNVSTLELGDSALYLCASRPPGPIYEQYFGPGTRLTVT.

The chain is built from TRBV5-1 and TRBJ1-1; the match to TRBD1 covers 7 bases. CDR1 and CDR2 from the germline V gene are SGHRS and YFSETQ. The CDR3 has 15 amino acids. Germline trimming cut 1 base from V and 6 bases from J; bases unmatched to any gene: 9. The CDR3 DNA follows: TGCGCCAGCAGCTTGAAGGGGCAGGGGGGGGCTGAAGCTTTCTTT. Protein: CASSLKGQGGAEAFF. Filled out from reference TRBV5-1 and TRBJ1-1, the complete variable domain reads KAGVTQTPRYLIKTRGQQVTLSCSPISGHRSVSWYQQTPGQGLQFLFEYFSETQRNKGNFPGRFSGRQFSNSRSEMNVSTLELGDSALYLCASSLKGQGGAEAFFGQGTRLTVV.

This clonotype was observed a few times. The V call is TRBV11-1, the J call TRBJ2-3; D is unresolved. CDR1 is SGHAT, CDR2 FQDESV, per germline (reference sequence). Trimming removed 7 bases from V and 2 bases from J, with 13 bases in between. This CDR3 spans 14 amino acids. The CDR3 region is CASMPLAHTDTQYF. The CDR3 region has the DNA TGTGCCAGCATGCCCTTGGCCCACACAGATACGCAGTATTTT.

This clonotype is medium-sized within its sample. This chain joins TRBV11-3 and TRBJ2-2; no definite D call. The germline gives CDR1 SGHNT, CDR2 YENEEA. The V end was cut by 5 bases, the J end by 1 base, with 14 bases between. The CDR3 is 16 residues long. CDR3 sequence: CASSPSDARNTGELFF. The CDR3 DNA sequence: TGTGCCAGCAGCCCCTCTGATGCTAGGAACACCGGGGAGCTGTTTTTT.

This clonotype rates as medium-sized (0.01 to 0.1%). The chain links TRBV19 to TRBJ2-3, with D possibly being TRBD2 (6 bases). The V gene's germline CDR1 is LNHDA and CDR2 SQIVND (reference sequence). The CDR3 sequence is 15 residues long. V was pared by 3 bases and J by 4 bases, with 14 bases between. The CDR3 region has the DNA TGTGCCAGTAGTATGGGTGGCGGGGCCGCAGATACGCAGTATTTT. It yields the protein CASSMGGGAADTQYF.

This clonotype was counted a single time. The chain links TRBV7-9 to TRBJ1-2; TRBD1 matches 9 bases. The CDR3 loop spans 14 amino acids. V shed 8 bases, J shed 3 bases, and the junction held 7 bases outside the gene matches. Looked up from germline, CDR1 is SEHNR and CDR2 is FQNEAQ (reference sequence). CDR3: CASPRGQGDYGYTF. Here the CDR3 DNA reads TGTGCCAGCCCACGGGGACAGGGTGACTATGGCTACACCTTC.

This clonotype ranks as medium-sized. The chain has TRBV6-1 and TRBJ1-6; D unclear. The CDR3 is made up of 17 amino acids. CDR1 is MNHNS and CDR2 is SASEGT in the germline V gene. V was pared by 2 bases and J by 7 bases, with 18 bases between. The CDR3 spells CASSEPPDGLVNSPLHF. The DNA of the CDR3 is TGTGCCAGCAGTGAACCCCCCGACGGGCTAGTAAATTCACCCCTCCACTTT.

As for this clonotype: Its ends do not fully match the called genes, so a read error is possible. The chain recombines TRBV11-3 with TRBJ2-4; D may be TRBD1 (6 bases). CDR3 length equals 15 residues. The germline V gene has CDR1 SGHNT and CDR2 YENEEA. CDR3 in amino acids: CASSPIHGGENIQYF. DNA of the CDR3: TGCGCCAGCAGTCCCATCCATGGGGGCGAAAACATTCAGTACTTC.

As regards this clonotype: Germline is not matched at one junction end, which may reflect a read error. This rearrangement joins TRBV11-1 to TRBJ2-7; 8 positions agree with TRBD2. Germline CDR1 reads SGHAT; CDR2 reads FQDESV (reference sequence). This CDR3 is 14 amino acids long. CDR3 nucleotide sequence: TGCGCCAGCAGCTTCGCGGGGGGAGATGGCGAGCAGTACTTC. Amino acid sequence: CASSFAGGDGEQYF.

This clonotype was picked up a small number of times. This chain links TRBV6-6 with TRBJ1-5; D is undetermined. The CDR3 is 13 residues long. V dropped 6 bases and J dropped 6 bases, with 12 bases sitting between them. Germline CDR1 and CDR2: MNHNY and SVGAGI (reference sequence). CDR3 in DNA: TGTGCCAGCAGCAACACGGATGGTCAGCCCCAGCATTTT. This gives the protein CASSNTDGQPQHF.

In its sample, this clonotype was seen a few times. The chain has TRBV5-6 and TRBJ1-2; unclear D gene. V was clipped by 4 bases and J by 2 bases, with 15 bases between them. CDR3 length: 15 amino acids. Germline loops: CDR1 SGHDT, CDR2 YYEEEE. CDR3 DNA sequence: TGTGCCAGCAGCCGAGTCCACAGTGGGAACTATGGCTACACCTTC. This gives the protein CASSRVHSGNYGYTF. The variable domain in full, with the rest retrieved from reference TRBV5-6 and TRBJ1-2, is DAGVTQSPTHLIKTRGQQVTLRCSPKSGHDTVSWYQQALGQGPQFIFQYYEEEERQRGNFPDRFSGHQFPNYSSELNVNALLLGDSALYLCASSRVHSGNYGYTFGSGTRLTVV.